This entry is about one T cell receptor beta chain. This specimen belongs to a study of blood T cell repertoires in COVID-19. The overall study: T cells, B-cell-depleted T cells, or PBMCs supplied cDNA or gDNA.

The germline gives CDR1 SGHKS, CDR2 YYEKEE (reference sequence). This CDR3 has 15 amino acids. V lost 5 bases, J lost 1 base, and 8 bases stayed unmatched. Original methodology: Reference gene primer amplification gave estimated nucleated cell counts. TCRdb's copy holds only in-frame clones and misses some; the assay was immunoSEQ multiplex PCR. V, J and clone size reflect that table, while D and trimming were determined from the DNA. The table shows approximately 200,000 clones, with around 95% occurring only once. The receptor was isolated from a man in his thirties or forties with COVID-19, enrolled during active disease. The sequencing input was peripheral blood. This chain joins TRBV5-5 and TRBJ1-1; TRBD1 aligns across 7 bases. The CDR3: CASSGATGRNTEAFF. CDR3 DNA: TGTGCCAGCAGTGGGGCGACAGGGCGGAACACTGAAGCTTTCTTT.